Below are 25 T cell receptor beta chains sequenced from a single sample in a study of control samples from healthy donors and cancer patients. Profiling relied on immunoSEQ multiplex PCR, and the TCRdb table lists in-frame clones only, not all of them. This table has about 38,000 clones, around four fifths appearing once. Material for sequencing was PBMCs. The receptors derive from a woman in her sixties or seventies with lung cancer.

This CDR3 is CASSYIRVKGGYTF. The CDR3, as DNA: TGTGCCAGCAGTTACATCAGGGTTAAGGGGGGCTACACCTTC. The chain links TRBV6-5 to TRBJ1-2, with D tentatively TRBD1 (5 bases). The length of the CDR3 is 14 residues. Trimming took off 2 bases at V and 8 bases at J, with 15 bases between the two ends. Germline V CDR1 and CDR2: MNHEY, SVGAGI.

The rearrangement joins TRBV15 to TRBJ1-4; TRBD1 might be the D (5 bases). V was shortened by 0 bases and J by 8 bases, with 13 bases between the two germline ends. The CDR3 loop spans 15 amino acids. Germline loops: CDR1 LNHNV, CDR2 YYDKDF (reference sequence). The CDR3 bases are TGTGCCACCAGCAGAGACCAGGGTTTAGGCGAAAAACTGTTTTTT. This translates into CATSRDQGLGEKLFF.

This clone has only a few counts. V is TRBV6-5 and J is TRBJ1-2; no reliable D call. The CDR3 has 14 residues. V was shortened by 5 bases and J by 0 bases, with 10 bases between the two germline ends. Germline CDR1 is MNHEY and CDR2 is SVGAGI. This chain's CDR3 is CASSQTHTNYGYTF. In DNA, the CDR3 is TGTGCCAGCAGTCAGACTCATACTAACTATGGCTACACCTTC.

This clone was observed a handful of times. The chain employs TRBV9 and TRBJ1-5; D is unresolved. The CDR3 runs 13 residues. CDR1 is SGDLS, CDR2 YYNGEE, per germline. Trimming took off 0 bases at V and 9 bases at J, with 10 bases between the two ends. The CDR3 DNA reads TGTGCCAGCAGCGTAGGGGGATTTGGGCCCCAGCATTTT. The encoded protein is CASSVGGFGPQHF.

The V gene is TRBV12-3 or TRBV12-4, the J gene TRBJ2-7; the D is unclear. This CDR3 spans 11 amino acids. Between the trimmed V and J ends, which lost 4 bases and 3 bases, there was a span of 4 bases. CDR3: CASSSNYEQYF. DNA of the CDR3: TGTGCCAGCAGTTCCAACTACGAGCAGTACTTC.

The chain carries TRBV6-5 and TRBJ2-1; D is perhaps TRBD1 (5 bases). The CDR3 has 11 residues. V gave up 9 bases and J gave up 7 bases, with 10 bases separating them. CDR1 is MNHEY, CDR2 SVGAGI, per germline. DNA for the CDR3: TGTGCCAGTACTCAGGGAAATGAGCAGTTCTTC. Amino acids: CASTQGNEQFF.

The chain has TRBV6-2 or TRBV6-3 and TRBJ2-7; 8 nucleotides match TRBD2. CDR3 length: 18 amino acids. The V gene end was trimmed by 3 bases and the J gene end by 4 bases; junction bases not matched to a gene: 17. CDR1 is MNHEY and CDR2 is SVGEGT in the germline V gene. CDR3 in DNA: TGTGCCAGCAGTTATGAAGGTTCGGGGGGGCGGTCAAGGTACGAGCAGTACTTC. The encoded protein is CASSYEGSGGRSRYEQYF.

This rearrangement joins TRBV5-5 to TRBJ1-2; D not resolved. This CDR3 region has 14 residues. The germline V gene has CDR1 SGHKS and CDR2 YYEKEE (reference sequence). Trimming cost V 0 bases and J 7 bases, with 13 bases left between them. The CDR3 region is CASSLDLGVPGYTF. CDR3 nucleotide sequence: TGTGCCAGCAGCTTGGATTTAGGAGTGCCTGGCTACACCTTC. The full variable domain, completed using reference TRBV5-5 and TRBJ1-2, is DAGVTQSPTHLIKTRGQQVTLRCSPISGHKSVSWYQQVLGQGPQFIFQYYEKEERGRGNFPDRFSARQFPNYSSELNVNALLLGDSALYLCASSLDLGVPGYTFGSGTRLTVV.

The rearrangement joins TRBV3-1 (or the pseudogene TRBV3-2) to TRBJ1-2; D is unresolved. The germline V and J ends were trimmed by 0 bases and 8 bases, with 13 bases remaining between them. This CDR3 contains 14 residues. Germline CDR1 reads LGHDT; CDR2 reads YNNKEL (reference sequence). The CDR3: CASSQDTQVKGYTF. As DNA, the CDR3 is TGTGCCAGCAGCCAAGATACGCAGGTTAAGGGCTACACCTTC.

This rearrangement joins TRBV7-3 to TRBJ2-1; 7 bases are a match to TRBD1. The trim removed 5 bases at V and 10 bases at J, leaving 14 bases unmatched. Germline values: CDR1 SGHTA, CDR2 FQGTGA. The CDR3 runs to 15 residues. CDR3 nucleotides: TGTGCCAGCAGCCCTTCACCCCAGGGGGTGGGGGAGCAGTTCTTC. Translation gives CASSPSPQGVGEQFF. Full variable domain (missing parts from reference TRBV7-3 and TRBJ2-1): GAGVSQTPSNKVTEKGKYVELRCDPISGHTALYWYRQSLGQGPEFLIYFQGTGAADDSGLPNDRFFAVRPEGSVSTLKIQRTERGDSAVYLCASSPSPQGVGEQFFGPGTRLTVL.

The V gene is TRBV6-4, the J gene TRBJ1-3; tentatively, D is TRBD1 (6 bases). The germline V gene encodes CDR1 MRHNA and CDR2 SNTAGT. V lost 10 bases, J lost 4 bases, and 20 bases lay in between. The CDR3 runs to 15 residues. Here the CDR3 reads CANPSWAGAGNTIYF. The CDR3 nucleotides read TGTGCCAACCCGAGTTGGGCAGGGGCCGGAAACACCATATATTTT.

The chain couples TRBV30 to TRBJ1-2; weak D call: TRBD1 (5 bases). The CDR3 sequence is 11 residues long. Germline lookup yields CDR1 GTSNPN and CDR2 SVGIG (reference sequence). The V end lost 2 bases, the J end lost 8 bases, and 9 bases lay between the germline ends. CDR3 loop: CAWSSGEGYTF. The CDR3 coding sequence is TGTGCCTGGAGTTCGGGGGAGGGCTACACCTTC.

This chain uses TRBV12-5 with TRBJ2-2; 7 bases fit TRBD2. Looked up from germline, CDR1 is LGHNT and CDR2 is FRNRAP. This CDR3 comprises 18 residues. The ends lost 3 bases at V and 0 bases at J; junction bases unmatched: 10. DNA for the CDR3: TGTGCTAGTGGTTTCTCCTTCGGGGCGGGGGCGAACACCGGGGAGCTGTTTTTT. Its protein is CASGFSFGAGANTGELFF.

The chain carries TRBV27 and TRBJ2-7; 10 bases line up with TRBD2. The CDR3 is made up of 18 amino acids. Losses at the gene ends were 2 bases for V and 1 base for J; bases not matched to a gene: 11. Germline V gene sequence: CDR1 MNHEY, CDR2 SMNVEV (reference sequence). CDR3 residues: CASSLASGRTLGSYEQYF. CDR3 coding DNA: TGTGCCAGCAGTTTAGCTAGCGGGAGAACGTTGGGGTCCTACGAGCAGTACTTC.

The chain joins TRBV12-5 to TRBJ2-2, with 8 bases fitting TRBD1. The V gene's germline CDR1 is LGHNT and CDR2 FRNRAP. After removal of 3 bases from V and 1 base from J, the junction contained 7 bases not matched to a gene. This CDR3 has 17 residues. CDR3 residues: CASGFDPGTGNTGELFF. CDR3 DNA sequence: TGTGCTAGTGGTTTCGACCCCGGGACAGGGAACACCGGGGAGCTGTTTTTT.

The rearrangement uses TRBV7-2 and TRBJ1-2; the match to TRBD1 covers 10 bases. Germline V gene lookup returns CDR1 SGHTA and CDR2 FQGNSA. The V segment lost 1 base and the J segment 6 bases; nucleotides outside the gene matches: 5. The CDR3 spans 15 residues. In DNA, the CDR3 is TGTGCCAGCAGCTTAGGGGGACAGGGGAAACATGGCTACACCTTC. Protein product: CASSLGGQGKHGYTF.

In the case of this clone: The germline gene is not matched at one end of the junction; a read error may be the cause. The same CDR3 also results from other DNA sequences found in this sample. V is TRBV11-2 and J is TRBJ2-1; 9 bases agree with TRBD2. CDR1 is SGHAT, CDR2 FQNNGV, per germline. The CDR3 is 18 amino acids. The CDR3 bases are TGTGCCAGCAGCCTAGATACGGGAGCGGGAGGATCCTACAATGAGCAGTTCTTC. It yields the protein CASSLDTGAGGSYNEQFF.

The V call is TRBV15, the J call TRBJ1-1, with 7 positions matching TRBD1. The CDR3 extends over 15 amino acids. V lost 2 bases to trimming and J lost 7 bases; unmatched junction nucleotides: 10. The germline V gene encodes CDR1 LNHNV and CDR2 YYDKDF (reference sequence). DNA for the CDR3: TGTGCCACCAGCAGAAGGAAAGCCCGGGACAGTGAAGCTTTCTTT. Residues: CATSRRKARDSEAFF. The entire variable domain, with the rest obtained from reference TRBV15 and TRBJ1-1, is as follows: DAMVIQNPRYQVTQFGKPVTLSCSQTLNHNVMYWYQQKSSQAPKLLFHYYDKDFNNEADTPDNFQSRRPNTSFCFLDIRSPGLGDTAMYLCATSRRKARDSEAFFGQGTRLTVV.

This clone has only a few counts. The CDR3 loop reads CASSLVRTSGIYEQYF. The CDR3 DNA sequence: TGTGCCAGCAGCTTGGTCCGGACTAGCGGGATCTACGAGCAGTACTTC. The chain links TRBV5-5 to TRBJ2-7; TRBD2 agrees at 12 bases. The trim removed 0 bases at V and 3 bases at J, leaving 4 bases unmatched. The CDR3 runs to 16 residues. CDR1 is SGHKS, CDR2 YYEKEE, per germline (reference sequence).

The J gene is TRBJ2-7, the V gene TRBV4-2; TRBD2 aligns across 13 bases. In germline, CDR1 is LGHNA, CDR2 YNFKEQ. This CDR3 region has 15 residues. After removal of 2 bases from V and 4 bases from J, the junction contained 2 bases not matched to a gene. This chain's CDR3 is CASSQPGLAGYEQYF. The CDR3 DNA sequence: TGTGCCAGCAGCCAACCGGGACTAGCGGGGTACGAGCAGTACTTC.

The chain recombines TRBV10-3 with TRBJ2-3; the D is unclear. The CDR3 loop spans 12 amino acids. CDR1 and CDR2 from the germline V gene are ENHRY and SYGVKD. V gave up 0 bases and J gave up 4 bases, with 2 bases separating them. The DNA of the CDR3 is TGTGCCATCAGTGAGTCAGCAGATACGCAGTATTTT. Encoded protein: CAISESADTQYF.

V gene TRBV18 combines with J gene TRBJ1-1, with 7 bases that match TRBD1. CDR1 is KGHSH and CDR2 is LQKENI in the germline V gene. The ends lost 6 bases at V and 0 bases at J; junction bases unmatched: 4. CDR3 length: 14 residues. CDR3 residues: CASSRGQLNTEAFF. The CDR3 DNA follows: TGTGCCAGCTCTAGGGGACAGTTGAACACTGAAGCTTTCTTT. Based on the CDR3 plus reference TRBV18 and TRBJ1-1, the full variable domain is NAGVMQNPRHLVRRRGQEARLRCSPMKGHSHVYWYRQLPEEGLKFMVYLQKENIIDESGMPKERFSAEFPKEGPSILRIQQVVRGDSAAYFCASSRGQLNTEAFFGQGTRLTVV.

This clone was detected a few times. This chain connects TRBV15 to TRBJ1-2, with D maybe TRBD1 (5 bases). From germline, CDR1 is LNHNV and CDR2 YYDKDF (reference sequence). V lost 4 bases and J 0 bases, leaving 9 bases between the germline ends. The CDR3 length is 14 residues. The CDR3 sequence: CATSTRVTNYGYTF. Here the CDR3 DNA reads TGTGCCACCAGCACCAGGGTTACTAACTATGGCTACACCTTC.

CDR3 sequence: CAWTKRVTGGNTIYF. Here the CDR3 DNA reads TGTGCCTGGACAAAAAGGGTGACAGGGGGAAACACCATATATTTT. This chain links TRBV30 with TRBJ1-3, with TRBD1 identical over 7 bases. The CDR3 contains 15 residues. Trimming cost V 4 bases and J 4 bases; bases outside gene matches: 10. Germline CDR1 is GTSNPN and CDR2 is SVGIG (reference sequence).

This chain links TRBV18 with TRBJ1-1; D ambiguous. V was shortened by 6 bases and J by 1 base, with 12 bases between the two germline ends. The CDR3 contains 14 residues. CDR1 and CDR2 (germline): KGHSH, LQKENI. The CDR3 region has the DNA TGTGCCAGCTCCCCCACTCGATCGAACACTGAAGCTTTCTTT. Its translation is CASSPTRSNTEAFF. The whole variable domain, filled in from reference TRBV18 and TRBJ1-1, reads NAGVMQNPRHLVRRRGQEARLRCSPMKGHSHVYWYRQLPEEGLKFMVYLQKENIIDESGMPKERFSAEFPKEGPSILRIQQVVRGDSAAYFCASSPTRSNTEAFFGQGTRLTVV.